This T cell receptor (beta chain) was captured by sequencing in a study of shared clonotypes between healthy human individuals. Study-level results: The generation probabilities recorded for non-shared clonotypes fell below those of clonotypes shared by all four donors. Incomplete sequencing of sorted subsets was indicated by rarefaction despite large depth.

V lost 4 bases and J lost 1, with 23 bases in between. Germline lookup yields CDR1 SGHTS and CDR2 YDEGEE. This CDR3 has 18 amino acids. In the case of this clone: Its antigen is currently unknown.

Deep was the level used in running the assay. Genomic DNA per cell subset filled all wells of several immunoSEQ plates. TCRdb keeps only in-frame clones here, not all; method: immunoSEQ multiplex PCR. In the table there are fewer than 1.4 million clones, approximately 80% of which are singletons. The clonotype was recovered from a man younger than 35 in good health. Some clones in this sample may be carry-over from other donors' samples. The specimen sequenced was memory CD4+ T cells from PBMCs. As for subset: CD45RA-negative fraction. The chain couples TRBV5-8 to TRBJ2-5, with D possibly TRBD1 on 5 matching bases. The CDR3 here is CASSPGKGALGAQETQYF. The CDR3 DNA reads TGTGCCAGCAGCCCTGGGAAGGGCGCATTAGGGGCCCAAGAGACCCAGTACTTC.